This is a list of T cell receptor beta chains from one sample in a study of blood T cells in healthy people across ages. TCRdb reanalysed the 5' RACE reads using MiXCR and keeps one entry per CDR3 protein. The table lists more than 800,000 distinct CDR3 sequences, less than 35% of them singletons, with approximately 15% in the top ten. The sequenced material came from blood. These receptors came from a woman older than 75 in good health. Both conserved end residues are part of each CDR3. D genes are given only for firm matches. Some rows mark clone size as missing; the rest say once, few, many or name a class of expanded clone.

v_call	d_call	j_call	clone_size	cdr3_aa	cdr3_nt
TRBV12-3/TRBV12-4	TRBD1	TRBJ2-1	many	CASSGTGIYNEQFF	TGTGCCAGCAGTGGGACAGGAATATACAATGAGCAGTTCTTC
TRBV5-1	.	TRBJ2-3	many	CASSLAGQSTDTQYF	TGCGCCAGCAGCTTGGCCGGACAGTCCACAGATACGCAGTATTTT
TRBV7-2	.	TRBJ2-6	many	CASSLDPRGLAGANVLTF	TGTGCCAGCAGCTTAGACCCCCGGGGGTTGGCAGGGGCCAACGTCCTGACTTTC
TRBV7-2	.	TRBJ1-5	many	CASSLVGKGNQPQHF	TGTGCCAGCAGCTTAGTAGGGAAGGGCAATCAGCCCCAGCATTTT
TRBV7-9	.	TRBJ1-6	.	CASSLAAASYNSPLHF	TGTGCCAGCAGCTTAGCCGCCGCCTCCTATAATTCACCCCTCCACTTT
TRBV6-5	TRBD1	TRBJ2-1	.	CASSRSDRASYNEQFF	TGTGCCAGCAGCCGATCGGACAGGGCCTCCTACAATGAGCAGTTCTTC
TRBV28	.	TRBJ2-7	many	CASRGRGARVYEQYF	TGTGCCAGCAGGGGCAGGGGCGCGCGAGTTTACGAGCAGTACTTC
TRBV27	.	TRBJ2-2	.	CASSRGGFGRTGELFF	TGTGCCAGCAGTCGGGGTGGGTTTGGCCGGACCGGGGAGCTGTTTTTT
TRBV5-1	.	TRBJ2-2	few	CASKRPGQTGANTGELFF	TGCGCCAGCAAGAGGCCCGGTCAGACAGGCGCGAACACCGGGGAGCTGTTTTTT
TRBV4-1	.	TRBJ2-5	.	CASSQDWGRSETQYF	TGCGCCAGCAGCCAAGATTGGGGCAGGTCAGAGACCCAGTACTTC
TRBV27	.	TRBJ2-3	.	CASSCGAVGDTQYF	TGTGCCAGCAGTTGCGGGGCGGTCGGAGATACGCAGTATTTT
TRBV28	.	TRBJ1-1	.	CASSLARGGAFF	TGTGCCAGCAGTTTAGCCCGGGGGGGGGCTTTCTTT
TRBV12-3/TRBV12-4	.	TRBJ2-4	many	CASALGGELKNIQYF	TGTGCCAGCGCCCTCGGTGGGGAACTCAAAAACATTCAGTACTTC
TRBV12-3/TRBV12-4	TRBD2	TRBJ2-3	many	CASIRTSGRTDTQYF	TGTGCCAGCATCCGGACTAGCGGGCGCACAGATACGCAGTATTTT
TRBV15	.	TRBJ1-5	many	CATSRDSGVRQPQHF	TGTGCCACCAGCAGAGATTCTGGGGTCAGGCAGCCCCAGCATTTT
TRBV7-9	.	TRBJ1-2	many	CASSLATALYGYTF	TGTGCCAGCAGCTTAGCGACAGCGCTCTATGGCTACACCTTC
TRBV19	.	TRBJ1-6	.	CASRTPGTRNSPLHF	TGTGCCAGTAGGACCCCCGGGACACGAAATTCACCCCTCCACTTT
TRBV5-1	TRBD2	TRBJ2-1	many	CASSFPRSGAYNEQFF	TGCGCCAGCAGCTTCCCTCGGAGCGGGGCCTACAATGAGCAGTTCTTC
TRBV2	.	TRBJ1-1	few	CASNPWGTNTEAFF	TGTGCCAGCAATCCATGGGGGACGAACACTGAAGCTTTCTTT
TRBV6-2/TRBV6-3	.	TRBJ2-5	few	CASSYGGGGGETQYF	TGTGCCAGCAGTTACGGAGGGGGCGGGGGGGAGACCCAGTACTTC
TRBV5-1	.	TRBJ2-7	few	CASSPGTLQVYEQYF	TGCGCCAGCAGCCCCGGGACTCTCCAAGTCTACGAGCAGTACTTC
TRBV4-2	.	TRBJ1-2	many	CASSQPKAGRHGYTF	TGTGCCAGCAGCCAACCGAAAGCGGGGAGACATGGCTACACCTTC
TRBV20-1	TRBD2	TRBJ2-5	.	CSAGGTSGLQETQYF	TGCAGTGCAGGCGGGACTAGCGGACTTCAAGAGACCCAGTACTTC
TRBV7-9	.	TRBJ1-2	.	CASSLAGGTNYGYTF	TGTGCCAGCAGCTTAGCGGGAGGGACTAACTATGGCTACACCTTC
TRBV28	.	TRBJ2-3	.	CASSLPETTQYF	TGTGCCAGCAGTTTACCAGAAACCACGCAGTATTTT
TRBV2	.	TRBJ2-4	few	CASRQGIAKNIQYF	TGTGCCAGCAGACAGGGAATAGCCAAAAACATTCAGTACTTC
TRBV4-1	.	TRBJ1-1	.	CASSPRATMNTEAFF	TGCGCCAGCAGCCCCCGTGCAACCATGAACACTGAAGCTTTCTTT
TRBV20-1	TRBD1	TRBJ2-3	many	CSARRTGDTDTQYF	TGCAGTGCCCGGCGGACAGGCGACACAGATACGCAGTATTTT
TRBV6-5	.	TRBJ2-5	many	CASSRGWAQETQYF	TGTGCCAGCAGTAGGGGATGGGCCCAAGAGACCCAGTACTTC
TRBV11-2	TRBD1	TRBJ1-4	many	CASRWRTGRDNEKLFF	TGTGCCAGCAGGTGGAGGACAGGGAGGGATAATGAAAAACTGTTTTTT
TRBV2	.	TRBJ2-3	.	CASSPPWATDTQYF	TGTGCCAGCAGTCCCCCTTGGGCCACAGATACGCAGTATTTT
TRBV5-1	.	TRBJ1-1	few	CASGRTVNTEAFF	TGCGCCAGCGGCAGGACGGTGAACACTGAAGCTTTCTTT
TRBV11-2	.	TRBJ1-1	few	CASSAWDTEAFF	TGTGCCAGCAGCGCCTGGGACACTGAAGCTTTCTTT
TRBV29-1	TRBD2	TRBJ2-5	.	CSVESGGQTQYF	TGCAGCGTTGAGAGCGGGGGTCAGACCCAGTACTTC
TRBV9	.	TRBJ1-4	many	CASSVGPAGNEKLFF	TGTGCCAGCAGCGTAGGGCCGGCGGGCAATGAAAAACTGTTTTTT
TRBV12-3/TRBV12-4	TRBD1	TRBJ1-4	.	CASSPGQGARGEKLFF	TGTGCCAGCAGTCCTGGACAGGGGGCGCGGGGTGAAAAACTGTTTTTT
TRBV3-1	.	TRBJ1-2	many	CASAIDGGYTF	TGTGCCAGCGCAATCGACGGTGGCTACACCTTC
TRBV12-3/TRBV12-4	.	TRBJ2-1	.	CASSLGGGLGYNEQFF	TGTGCCAGCAGTTTGGGGGGGGGCCTTGGGTACAATGAGCAGTTCTTC
TRBV9	.	TRBJ1-2	.	CASESGVEPYGYTF	TGTGCCAGCGAATCGGGGGTAGAACCCTATGGCTACACCTTC
TRBV12-3/TRBV12-4	TRBD2	TRBJ2-1	once	CASIFSGSVYEQFF	TGTGCCAGCATCTTTAGCGGGAGTGTCTATGAGCAGTTCTTC
TRBV24-1	TRBD1	TRBJ2-1	many	CATEGQGTYNEQFF	TGTGCCACCGAGGGACAGGGTACCTACAATGAGCAGTTCTTC
TRBV5-1	.	TRBJ1-2	many	CASSLDSYGYTF	TGCGCCAGCAGCTTGGACAGCTATGGCTACACCTTC
TRBV20-1	TRBD1	TRBJ1-2	.	CSARDPAGGRNYGYTF	TGCAGTGCTAGAGATCCTGCAGGGGGCAGGAACTATGGCTACACCTTC
TRBV7-9	TRBD1	TRBJ2-3	.	CASSPDRGADTQYF	TGTGCCAGCAGCCCGGACAGGGGTGCCGATACGCAGTATTTT
TRBV12-3/TRBV12-4	TRBD1	TRBJ2-3	once	CASSLSDRGESDAQYF	TGTGCCAGCAGTTTATCAGACAGGGGGGAGTCAGATGCGCAGTATTTT
TRBV19	TRBD1	TRBJ1-2	.	CASNRGSGYTF	TGTGCCAGTAACAGGGGAAGCGGCTACACCTTC
TRBV20-1	.	TRBJ2-3	many	CSARGVSDTQYF	TGCAGTGCTAGAGGGGTTTCAGATACGCAGTATTTT
TRBV6-2/TRBV6-3	.	TRBJ1-4	.	CASSSARDPRNEKLFF	TGTGCCAGCAGTTCTGCCCGGGACCCTCGGAATGAAAAACTGTTTTTT
TRBV7-9	TRBD1	TRBJ2-1	.	CASSPRGTGVSDEQFF	TGTGCCAGCAGCCCCCGCGGGACAGGGGTGAGCGATGAGCAGTTCTTC
TRBV5-8	.	TRBJ2-5	.	CTSSPGGAFQETQYF	TGTACCAGCAGTCCTGGCGGCGCGTTCCAAGAGACCCAGTACTTC
TRBV20-1	.	TRBJ1-2	many	CSARNGGAGTSYGYTF	TGCAGTGCTAGGAACGGAGGGGCAGGCACTAGCTATGGCTACACCTTC